This TCR beta chain was sequenced during a study of cytomegalovirus exposure and HLA in healthy donors. A multiplex PCR was run with 60 Vbeta primers and 13 Jbeta primers. The assay was immunoSEQ multiplex PCR, and TCRdb's table has in-frame clones only and misses some. Here the sample spans 50,000 or so clones, 82% being singletons. With 1 base removed from V and 3 bases from J, the gap between germline ends came to 11 bases. The CDR3 is 14 residues long. The germline gives CDR1 SGHKS, CDR2 YYEKEE (reference sequence). Sequences were obtained from PBMCs. The chain is built from TRBV5-5 and TRBJ2-7; a weak D match, TRBD2 (6 bases). The clonotype comes from a woman younger than 30 in good health and CMV-seronegative. CDR3 in amino acids: CASSLNRGIYEQYF. The CDR3 DNA is TGTGCCAGCAGCTTGAATCGGGGGATCTACGAGCAGTACTTC.